Sequencing of this T cell receptor beta chain was carried out in a study of T cells in Graves' hyperthyroidism and ophthalmopathy. The wider study: Peripheral blood was taken when the disease was first diagnosed, before any treatment began.

Exclusion of patients followed from uncontrolled infection, other autoimmune disease, pregnancy or lactation. Extraction of PBMCs used 8.5 to 10 ml of fresh peripheral blood. Germline CDR1 SGHVS, CDR2 FNYEAQ. The CDR3 sequence is 16 residues long. V gave up 1 base and J gave up 3 bases; unmatched junction bases: 4. This clonotype has ten or more counts. Its antigen is currently unknown. The TCR beta CDR3 regions underwent amplification using RNA transcripts as the source. The HTBI primer set served for first-round RT-PCR of the TCR CDR3. TCRdb independently ran MiXCR on the multiplex PCR reads; one entry per CDR3 protein. The table lists under 550,000 distinct CDR3 sequences, approximately 15% of them singletons. The study, taken as a whole, reports: Appearing also in blood were most of the thyroid clonotypes expanded above 0.001.

This receptor was identified in a woman younger than 30 with Graves' hyperthyroidism. The sample taken for sequencing was blood. V is TRBV7-6 and J is TRBJ2-1; 9 bases agree with TRBD2. The CDR3 loop reads CASSLGPAGGYNEQFF. CDR3 coding DNA: TGTGCCAGCAGCTTAGGTCCAGCGGGAGGCTACAATGAGCAGTTCTTC.